The next 22 T cell receptor beta chains were all read from a single sample in a study of CD8+CD57+ T cells in acquired aplastic anemia. Sequenced patients had shown CD8+CD57+ cell expansion by flow cytometry. According to the study, genomic DNA was the template for TCR beta VDJ and CDR3 profiling. Each CDR3 protein gets one entry after TCRdb re-called the reads with MiXCR. The sample yields some 170,000 distinct CDR3 sequences, roughly 43% seen once. The sequencing sample was made of sorted CD4+, CD8+, or CD8+CD57+ T cells (not recorded which) from PBMCs. These receptors were obtained from a human donor with aplastic anemia.

This clonotype was picked up a small number of times. This rearrangement joins TRBV27 to TRBJ1-2; 10 nucleotides agree with TRBD1. Germline V gene lookup returns CDR1 MNHEY and CDR2 SMNVEV (reference sequence). J lost 7 bases, V lost 3 bases, and 2 bases had no gene match. The CDR3 runs to 13 residues. CDR3 residues: CASSFGDRGGYTF. The CDR3 DNA follows: TGTGCCAGCAGTTTCGGGGACAGGGGTGGCTACACCTTC.

The V call is TRBV15, the J call TRBJ2-7; D gene ambiguous. With 2 bases removed from V and 4 bases from J, the gap between germline ends came to 9 bases. This CDR3 has 13 amino acids. The germline V gene has CDR1 LNHNV and CDR2 YYDKDF (reference sequence). The CDR3 spells CATSRSVDYEQYF. The CDR3 DNA reads TGTGCCACCAGCAGATCAGTCGATTACGAGCAGTACTTC.

This clonotype was seen at least ten times. The rearrangement joins TRBV2 to TRBJ2-5, with TRBD1 matching 9 bases. The V segment lost 3 bases and the J segment 1 base; nucleotides outside the gene matches: 3. This CDR3 is built from 15 residues. The germline V gene has CDR1 SNHLY and CDR2 FYNNEI. DNA of the CDR3: TGTGCCAGCAGTGAGGGGACAGGGCCCCAAGAGACCCAGTACTTC. Protein product: CASSEGTGPQETQYF.

The rearrangement uses TRBV7-8 and TRBJ1-1; the D is unclear. Deletions cut 0 bases from V and 11 bases from J, with 7 bases between. The CDR3 runs 11 residues. CDR1 and CDR2 from the germline V gene are SGHVS and FQNEAQ. In DNA form, the CDR3 reads TGTGCCAGCAGCTTAGCGTGGATGGCTTTCTTT. It encodes CASSLAWMAFF.

This clonotype has at least ten counts. This chain links TRBV6-1 with TRBJ2-1; TRBD2 might be the D (7 bases). Germline CDR1 MNHNS, CDR2 SASEGT. Trimming removed 7 bases from V and 4 bases from J, with 14 bases in between. This CDR3 is built from 14 residues. The CDR3 spells CASIVAGAYNEQFF. CDR3 bases: TGTGCCAGCATTGTGGCGGGGGCGTACAATGAGCAGTTCTTC.

This clonotype has ten or more counts. This chain links TRBV9 with TRBJ2-2; no firm D call. Between the trimmed V and J ends, which lost 2 bases and 6 bases, there was a span of 8 bases. The germline V gene has CDR1 SGDLS and CDR2 YYNGEE. This CDR3 has 13 residues. The CDR3: CASSVPTPGELFF. The CDR3 nucleotides are TGTGCCAGCAGCGTCCCCACACCCGGGGAGCTGTTTTTT. The full variable domain, with the rest looked up from reference TRBV9 and TRBJ2-2, is DSGVTQTPKHLITATGQRVTLRCSPRSGDLSVYWYQQSLDQGLQFLIQYYNGEERAKGNILERFSAQQFPDLHSELNLSSLELGDSALYFCASSVPTPGELFFGEGSRLTVL.

This clonotype was detected a few times. The rearrangement uses TRBV29-1 and TRBJ1-2, with 11 bases matching TRBD1. CDR3 length: 15 amino acids. Germline assignment: CDR1 SQVTM and CDR2 ANQGSEA. Losses at the gene ends were 1 base for V and 0 bases for J; bases not matched to a gene: 1. CDR3 protein: CSVEAGQGANYGYTF. CDR3 DNA: TGCAGCGTTGAAGCGGGACAGGGGGCTAACTATGGCTACACCTTC.

The chain joins TRBV15 to TRBJ2-7, with TRBD2 matching over 9 bases. Unmatched junction bases numbered 9, after V lost 4 bases and J lost 2 bases. Germline-derived CDR1 and CDR2 are LNHNV and YYDKDF (reference sequence). CDR3 length: 16 amino acids. CDR3 amino acids: CATSIPAGGGTYEQYF. CDR3 nucleotides: TGTGCCACCAGCATCCCTGCGGGGGGGGGAACCTACGAGCAGTACTTC.

The chain is built from TRBV9 and TRBJ2-3; 8 nucleotides agree with TRBD1. The CDR3 is made up of 16 amino acids. V lost 2 bases to trimming and J lost 1 base; unmatched junction nucleotides: 6. Germline V gene lookup returns CDR1 SGDLS and CDR2 YYNGEE. CDR3 loop: CASSVLPGQGTDTQYF. DNA of the CDR3: TGTGCCAGCAGCGTTCTACCGGGACAGGGCACAGATACGCAGTATTTT.

The chain recombines TRBV15 with TRBJ1-1, with a tentative D call TRBD1 (5 bases). Germline V gene sequence: CDR1 LNHNV, CDR2 YYDKDF (reference sequence). The V gene lost 1 base and the J gene lost 1 base, with 10 bases spanning the gap. CDR3 length equals 15 residues. CDR3 sequence (DNA): TGTGCCACCAGCAGAGGGGACCGAACGAACACTGAAGCTTTCTTT. It translates to CATSRGDRTNTEAFF.

The chain carries TRBV12-3 or TRBV12-4 and TRBJ2-7, with TRBD1 matching 8 bases. The CDR3 consists of 14 residues. V lost 6 bases and J lost 2; bases outside the gene matches: 6. CDR3 amino acids: CASRQTGATYEQYF. In DNA, the CDR3 is TGTGCCAGCAGACAGACAGGGGCGACCTACGAGCAGTACTTC.

Only a few counts were recorded for this clonotype. This rearrangement joins TRBV29-1 to TRBJ2-2; D not certain. The V gene lost 5 bases and the J gene lost 5 bases, with 3 bases spanning the gap. This CDR3 is 10 amino acids long. Germline V CDR1 and CDR2: SQVTM, ANQGSEA. The CDR3 DNA is TGCAGCGTTTTGACCGGGGAGCTGTTTTTT. This translates into CSVLTGELFF.

This clonotype has a handful of counts. A read error may account for a junction end that differs from germline. This sequence joins TRBV5-5 and TRBJ1-5; tentative D call: TRBD1 (6 bases). The CDR3 spans 14 residues. CDR1 and CDR2 from the germline V gene are SGHKS and YYEKEE (reference sequence). CDR3: CTSSRGQYNQPQHF. CDR3 DNA: TGTACCAGCAGTCGTGGACAGTACAATCAGCCCCAGCATTTT.

V is TRBV29-1 and J is TRBJ2-1; perhaps TRBD1 as D (5 bases). The CDR3 runs to 13 residues. V gave up 1 base and J gave up 6 bases, with 10 bases separating them. Looked up from germline, CDR1 is SQVTM and CDR2 is ANQGSEA. The CDR3 nucleotides read TGCAGCGTTGAAGGGCCGACAGTCAATGAGCAGTTCTTC. Its translation: CSVEGPTVNEQFF.

The J gene is TRBJ2-7, the V gene TRBV10-3, with D possibly TRBD1 on 5 matching bases. Per germline, CDR1 ENHRY and CDR2 SYGVKD. The length of the CDR3 is 14 residues. V was trimmed by 10 bases and J by 4 bases, leaving 20 bases between them. CDR3 region: CASSRTPRSYEQYF. The CDR3 DNA is TGTGCCAGCAGCCGGACACCACGATCATACGAGCAGTACTTC.

This clonotype was recorded at least ten times. This chain joins TRBV4-2 and TRBJ1-2; D perhaps matches TRBD1 (5 bases). Trimming shortened V by 0 bases and J by 4 bases, and 18 bases separated the two germline ends. The CDR3 spans 17 residues. In germline, CDR1 is LGHNA, CDR2 YNFKEQ. The CDR3 sequence: CASSQDLGLTMGYGYTF. The CDR3 DNA reads TGTGCCAGCAGCCAAGATCTGGGGCTCACCATGGGCTATGGCTACACCTTC.

This clonotype was counted only a few times. This chain uses TRBV18 with TRBJ2-6; 9 bases line up with TRBD1. The germline CDR1 and CDR2 sequences are KGHSH and LQKENI. Trimming removed 3 bases from V and 0 bases from J; junction bases left unmatched: 6. The CDR3 has 18 residues. DNA of the CDR3: TGTGCCAGCTCACCTCGACAGGGGGTAAGCTCTGGGGCCAACGTCCTGACTTTC. It codes for CASSPRQGVSSGANVLTF.

The chain links TRBV20-1 to TRBJ1-1; 7 bases line up with TRBD1. V was clipped by 3 bases and J by 0 bases; unmatched bases: 1. The CDR3 is made up of 13 amino acids. CDR1 and CDR2 from the germline V gene are DFQATT and SNEGSKA (reference sequence). CDR3 loop: CSARGQMNTEAFF. For the CDR3, the DNA is TGCAGTGCTAGGGGACAGATGAACACTGAAGCTTTCTTT.

This clonotype came up a few times. CDR3 nucleotide sequence: TGCGCCAGCAGCCAAGGGGGGGGCAGAGGGCCCATGAACACTGAAGCTTTCTTT. This encodes CASSQGGGRGPMNTEAFF. The chain combines TRBV4-1 with TRBJ1-1; tentative D call: TRBD1 (6 bases). Germline V gene lookup returns CDR1 MGHRA and CDR2 YSYEKL. Between the trimmed V and J ends, which lost 1 base and 0 bases, there was a span of 18 bases. CDR3 length equals 18 residues.

The genes are TRBV24-1 and TRBJ2-4, with D possibly matching TRBD1 (6 bases). Per germline, CDR1 KGHDR and CDR2 SFDVKD. The CDR3 is 13 amino acids. V was shortened by 4 bases and J by 9 bases, with 12 bases between the two germline ends. CDR3 sequence (DNA): TGTGCCACCAGTGAGTCCAGGGGCGGCATTCAGTACTTC. It encodes CATSESRGGIQYF.

This chain connects TRBV19 to TRBJ2-1, with D tentatively TRBD1 (5 bases). The CDR3 length is 14 residues. The germline V gene encodes CDR1 LNHDA and CDR2 SQIVND (reference sequence). The germline V and J ends were trimmed by 3 bases and 4 bases, with 10 bases remaining between them. The CDR3 DNA follows: TGTGCCAGTAGTATGCAGGGATTATACAATGAGCAGTTCTTC. Protein product: CASSMQGLYNEQFF.

The chain combines TRBV20-1 with TRBJ2-1, with 8 bases that match TRBD2. With 5 bases clipped from V and 3 bases from J, the junction kept 15 bases outside the gene matches. There are 17 residues in the CDR3. CDR1 is DFQATT, CDR2 SNEGSKA, per germline (reference sequence). The CDR3 DNA reads as TGCAGTGCTCCTTCGGGGCTAGCGGGCCATTTCTACAATGAGCAGTTCTTC. Translating it yields CSAPSGLAGHFYNEQFF.